A selection of T cell receptor beta chains follows, all from one sample in a study of PD-1 blockade in mismatch repair-deficient tumors. Method: immunoSEQ multiplex PCR; TCRdb's copy keeps in-frame clones and lacks some. The data show 45,000 to 60,000 clones, with around 82% seen just once and about 3.1% held by the top ten. The sequencing used peripheral blood, collected 4 weeks after starting pembrolizumab. Receptors were obtained from an adult with mismatch repair-deficient cancer. Each CDR3 is given with its conserved first and last residue. D genes are given only for firm matches. Rows may omit the clone size; those that give it use once, few, many or a size class.

clone_size	j_call	d_call	v_call	cdr3_nt	cdr3_aa
few	TRBJ1-1	TRBD1	TRBV19	TGTGCCAGTAGCCGGACAGGGACGAACACTGAAGCTTTCTTT	CASSRTGTNTEAFF
NA	TRBJ1-2	NA	TRBV25-1	TGTGCCAGCAGGCCAGGACAGTTTAATGGCTACACCTTC	CASRPGQFNGYTF
NA	TRBJ2-7	TRBD1	TRBV18	TGTGCCAGCGCGGGACAGGGATCCTACGAGCAGTACTTC	CASAGQGSYEQYF
once	TRBJ1-1	TRBD1	TRBV2	TGTGCCAGCAGACAGGACAGGGGTATGAACACTGAAGCTTTCTTT	CASRQDRGMNTEAFF
few	TRBJ2-1	NA	TRBV6-5	TGTGCCAGCAGTCAAGACGGGACAAACTACAATGAGCAGTTCTTC	CASSQDGTNYNEQFF
NA	TRBJ2-2	TRBD2	TRBV5-4	TGTGCCAGCAGCTTTGCCGGCGGACTAGCGGGAGGCGATCAAACCGGGGAGCTGTTTTTT	CASSFAGGLAGGDQTGELFF
NA	TRBJ1-2	NA	TRBV6-1	TGTGCCAGCAGTGCCCTCGGACCGGGAGGCTACACCTTC	CASSALGPGGYTF
NA	TRBJ1-1	NA	TRBV4-1	TGCGCCAGCAGCCAAGGGGCCAGGGAGAACACTGAAGCTTTCTTT	CASSQGARENTEAFF
NA	TRBJ1-5	TRBD1	TRBV7-8	TGTGCCAGCAGCCAGGGACAGGTGGGCAATCAGCCCCAGCATTTT	CASSQGQVGNQPQHF
NA	TRBJ2-3	TRBD1	TRBV7-9	TGTGCCAGCAGCTTTAACAGGGGAGATACGCAGTATTTT	CASSFNRGDTQYF
NA	TRBJ1-1	TRBD1	TRBV25-1	TGTGCCAGCAGTGACTTGACAGGGGCGACCACTGAAGCTTTCTTT	CASSDLTGATTEAFF
NA	TRBJ2-5	NA	TRBV10-3	TGTGCCATCAGTGAGAGTGTGGGGGGTGTTCGCGAGACCCAGTACTTC	CAISESVGGVRETQYF
NA	TRBJ1-2	NA	TRBV5-4	TGTGCCAACGTCACAGGGCACTATGGCTACACCTTC	CANVTGHYGYTF
NA	TRBJ2-1	NA	TRBV6-5	TGTGCCAGCAGCCGAATTGGCAATGAGCAGTTCTTC	CASSRIGNEQFF
NA	TRBJ2-7	NA	TRBV27	TGTGCCAGCAGCAATATTGGGGCGGGCGAGCAGTACTTC	CASSNIGAGEQYF
NA	TRBJ1-5	NA	TRBV6-5	TGTGCCAGCAGTTACGGGACTTCACGCCTCCAGCATTTT	CASSYGTSRLQHF
NA	TRBJ2-2	TRBD2	TRBV5-4	TGTGCCAGCAGCGGGGGGACTAGCGGGAGACCGCGAGGCACCGGGGAGCTGTTTTTT	CASSGGTSGRPRGTGELFF
few	TRBJ2-1	NA	TRBV5-6	TGTGCCAGCAGCTTGGTTGGCGGATACAATGAGCAGTTCTTC	CASSLVGGYNEQFF
NA	TRBJ2-1	TRBD2	TRBV7-6	TGTGCCAGCAGCCCGACGACTAGCGGGTCTAACTCCTACAATGAGCAGTTCTTC	CASSPTTSGSNSYNEQFF
NA	TRBJ1-5	TRBD1	TRBV18	TGTGCCAGCTCACCACTCGGACAGGGGGCAGGTCAGCCCCAGCATTTT	CASSPLGQGAGQPQHF
NA	TRBJ1-2	NA	TRBV15	TGTGCCACCAGCAGAGGCGGAACTGACTATGGCTACACCTTC	CATSRGGTDYGYTF
NA	TRBJ1-3	TRBD1	TRBV2	TGTGCCAGCAGTACCGACAGGGGCGGAAACACCATATATTTT	CASSTDRGGNTIYF
once	TRBJ1-3	NA	TRBV5-1	TGCGCCAGCAGCTTCGGGGTTTCTGGAAACACCATATATTTT	CASSFGVSGNTIYF
few	TRBJ2-7	TRBD2	TRBV19	TGTGCCAGTAGTATGAGGGCAGCGGGAGGGCCCGCCGACGAGCAGTACTTC	CASSMRAAGGPADEQYF
NA	TRBJ2-7	NA	TRBV5-6	TGTGCCAGCAGCTTGAACAGCCTCTACGAGCAGTACTTC	CASSLNSLYEQYF
NA	TRBJ1-5	NA	TRBV12-5	TGTGCTAGTGGGCAAACAGGGTTGGGCAATCAGCCCCAGCATTTT	CASGQTGLGNQPQHF
few	TRBJ2-7	TRBD2	TRBV7-2	TGTGCCAGCAGCTTAGAACCGACTAGCGGCGAGCAGTACTTC	CASSLEPTSGEQYF
once	TRBJ1-1	TRBD1	TRBV4-2	TGTGCCAGCAGCCAGGACAGGGTTAACACTGAAGCTTTCTTT	CASSQDRVNTEAFF
NA	TRBJ2-7	TRBD2	TRBV11-3	TGTGCCAGCAGCTTTTTTGGGGGAAGCGGGAGCACGTACGAGCAGTACTTC	CASSFFGGSGSTYEQYF
once	TRBJ2-2	NA	TRBV28	TGTGCCAGCAGCCCCTCCTTCCAAATTCCCGGGGAGCTGTTTTTT	CASSPSFQIPGELFF
NA	TRBJ2-7	NA	TRBV7-9	TGTGCCAGCAGCTTACCCCGGGGGTCTAGCAGGGACGAGCAGTACTTC	CASSLPRGSSRDEQYF
NA	TRBJ2-7	NA	TRBV20-1	TGCAGTGGTGGGTTCTCCTACGAGCAGTACTTC	CSGGFSYEQYF
few	TRBJ2-4	NA	TRBV25-1	TGTGCCAGCATACAGGGATCCATTCAGTACTTC	CASIQGSIQYF
NA	TRBJ2-7	NA	TRBV7-6	TGTGCCAGCAGCTCTCCGGGACACGTAGGCTCGGAGCAGTACTTC	CASSSPGHVGSEQYF
once	TRBJ2-5	TRBD1	TRBV18	TGTGCCAGCTCACTCAGACGGGACAGCCAAGAGACCCAGTACTTC	CASSLRRDSQETQYF
NA	TRBJ2-7	NA	TRBV7-9	TGTGCCAGCAGCTTACTTACAGGCGCCTACGAGCAGTACTTC	CASSLLTGAYEQYF
NA	TRBJ2-1	TRBD2	TRBV10-2	TGCGCCAGCAGTGAGTGGGCTAGCGGGAAAGACGGGTACAATGAGCAGTTCTTC	CASSEWASGKDGYNEQFF
NA	TRBJ1-3	NA	TRBV15	TGTGCCACCAGCAGAGATAAAAACACCATATATTTT	CATSRDKNTIYF
NA	TRBJ2-7	TRBD1	TRBV5-1	TGCGCCAGCAGCTTGAAATTGACAGGGGCGGGGGAGCAGTACTTC	CASSLKLTGAGEQYF
NA	TRBJ2-1	NA	TRBV11-2	TGTGCCAGCAGCTTAGTAGGGGGTTACAATGAGCAGTTCTTC	CASSLVGGYNEQFF
NA	TRBJ2-5	NA	TRBV15	TGTGCCACCAGCAGAGTTGGTGAACAAGAGACCCAGTACTTC	CATSRVGEQETQYF
NA	TRBJ2-3	NA	TRBV12-5	TGTGCTAGTGGTTTGATGTCGGCGACAGATACGCAGTATTTT	CASGLMSATDTQYF
NA	TRBJ2-3	NA	TRBV11-3	TGTGCCAGCAGCCTCGGACTGACTGCGCAGTCGACGCAGTATTTT	CASSLGLTAQSTQYF
NA	TRBJ1-1	NA	TRBV18	TGTGCCAGCTCACCACCGAGTTCGGGGGCGAACACTGAAGCTTTCTTT	CASSPPSSGANTEAFF
NA	TRBJ1-1	TRBD1	TRBV19	TGTGCCAGTAGTATGTCACAGGGGTACACTGAAGCTTTCTTT	CASSMSQGYTEAFF
NA	TRBJ2-3	TRBD1	TRBV30	TGTGCCTGGAGCGAACAGGGGCACCCCACAGATACGCAGTATTTT	CAWSEQGHPTDTQYF